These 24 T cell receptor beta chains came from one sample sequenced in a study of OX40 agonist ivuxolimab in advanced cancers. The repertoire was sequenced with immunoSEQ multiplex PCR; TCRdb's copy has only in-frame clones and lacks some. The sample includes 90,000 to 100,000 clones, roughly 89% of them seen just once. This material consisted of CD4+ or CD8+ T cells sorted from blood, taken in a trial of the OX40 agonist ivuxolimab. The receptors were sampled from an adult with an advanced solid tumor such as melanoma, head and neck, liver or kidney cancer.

The CDR3 protein is CASSLVAGGMNSPLHF. The CDR3 nucleotides read TGTGCCAGCAGTTTAGTGGCAGGGGGTATGAATTCACCCCTCCACTTT. V is TRBV27 and J is TRBJ1-6; 7 nucleotides agree with TRBD1. The CDR3 extends over 16 amino acids. Germline V lookup: CDR1 MNHEY, CDR2 SMNVEV (reference sequence). V was clipped by 2 bases and J by 7 bases; unmatched bases: 8.

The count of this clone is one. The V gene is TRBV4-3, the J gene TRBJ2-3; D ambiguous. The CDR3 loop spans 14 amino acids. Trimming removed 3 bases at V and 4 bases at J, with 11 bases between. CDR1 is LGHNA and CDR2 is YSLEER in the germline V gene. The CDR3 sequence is CASSQSYGSDTQYF. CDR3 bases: TGCGCCAGCAGCCAGTCGTATGGTTCAGATACGCAGTATTTT.

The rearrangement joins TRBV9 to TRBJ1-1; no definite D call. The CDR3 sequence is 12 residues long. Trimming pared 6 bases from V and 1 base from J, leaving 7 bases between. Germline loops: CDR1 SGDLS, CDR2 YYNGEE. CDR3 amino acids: CASKGPNTEAFF. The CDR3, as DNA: TGTGCCAGCAAAGGCCCGAACACTGAAGCTTTCTTT.

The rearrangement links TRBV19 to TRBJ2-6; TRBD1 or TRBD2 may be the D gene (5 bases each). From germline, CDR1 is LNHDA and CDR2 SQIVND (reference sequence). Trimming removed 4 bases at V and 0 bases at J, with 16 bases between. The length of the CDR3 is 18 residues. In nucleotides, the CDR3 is TGTGCCAGTAGTACATTTCCGGGACGGAGCTCTGGGGCCAACGTCCTGACTTTC. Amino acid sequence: CASSTFPGRSSGANVLTF.

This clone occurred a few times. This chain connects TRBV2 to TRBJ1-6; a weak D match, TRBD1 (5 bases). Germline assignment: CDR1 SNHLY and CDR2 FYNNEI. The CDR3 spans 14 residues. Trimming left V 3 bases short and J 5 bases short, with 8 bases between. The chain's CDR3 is CASSEGQDNSPLHF. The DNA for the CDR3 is TGTGCCAGCAGTGAGGGGCAGGATAATTCACCCCTCCACTTT.

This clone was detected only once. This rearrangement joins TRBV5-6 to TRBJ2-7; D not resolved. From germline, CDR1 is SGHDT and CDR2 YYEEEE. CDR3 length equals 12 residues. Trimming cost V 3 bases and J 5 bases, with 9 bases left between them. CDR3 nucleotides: TGTGCCAGCAGCTGGGCTCGGGACGAGCAGTACTTC. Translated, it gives CASSWARDEQYF.

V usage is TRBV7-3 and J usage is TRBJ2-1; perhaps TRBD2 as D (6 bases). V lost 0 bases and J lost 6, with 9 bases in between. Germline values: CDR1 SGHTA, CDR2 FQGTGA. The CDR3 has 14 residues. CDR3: CASSLTGGLNEQFF. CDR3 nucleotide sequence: TGTGCCAGCAGCTTAACGGGAGGCCTCAATGAGCAGTTCTTC.

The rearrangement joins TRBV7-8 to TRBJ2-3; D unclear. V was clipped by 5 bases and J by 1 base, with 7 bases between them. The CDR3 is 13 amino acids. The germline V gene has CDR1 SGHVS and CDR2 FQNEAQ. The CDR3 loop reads CASSAPRTDTQYF. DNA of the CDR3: TGTGCCAGCAGCGCCCCTCGCACAGATACGCAGTATTTT.

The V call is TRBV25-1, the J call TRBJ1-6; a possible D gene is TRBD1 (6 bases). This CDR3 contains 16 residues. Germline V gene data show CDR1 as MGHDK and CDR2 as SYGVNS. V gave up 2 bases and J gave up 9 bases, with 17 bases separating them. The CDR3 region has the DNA TGTGCCAGCAGTGAAGGGCCCGCAGGGGAGAGTTCACCCCTCCACTTT. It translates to CASSEGPAGESSPLHF.

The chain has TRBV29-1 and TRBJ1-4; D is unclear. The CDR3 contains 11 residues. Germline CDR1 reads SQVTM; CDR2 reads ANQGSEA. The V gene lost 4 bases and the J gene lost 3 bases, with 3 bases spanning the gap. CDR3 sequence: CSVVANEKLFF. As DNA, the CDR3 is TGCAGCGTTGTAGCTAATGAAAAACTGTTTTTT.

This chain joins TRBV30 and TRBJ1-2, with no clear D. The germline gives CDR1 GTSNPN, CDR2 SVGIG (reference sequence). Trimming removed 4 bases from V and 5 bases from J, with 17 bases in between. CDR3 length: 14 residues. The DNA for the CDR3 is TGTGCCTGGAAAGCCAGGACGCGAAGATATGGCTACACCTTC. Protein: CAWKARTRRYGYTF.

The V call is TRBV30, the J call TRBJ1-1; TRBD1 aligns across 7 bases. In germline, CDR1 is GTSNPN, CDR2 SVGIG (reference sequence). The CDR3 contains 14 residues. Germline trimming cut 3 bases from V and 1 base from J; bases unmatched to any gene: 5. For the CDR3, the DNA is TGTGCCTGGAGAGGACAGGCTTCGAACACTGAAGCTTTCTTT. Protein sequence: CAWRGQASNTEAFF.

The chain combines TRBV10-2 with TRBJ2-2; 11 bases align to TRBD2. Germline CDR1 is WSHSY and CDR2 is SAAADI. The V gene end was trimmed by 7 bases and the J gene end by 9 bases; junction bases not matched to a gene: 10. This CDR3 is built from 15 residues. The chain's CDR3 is CASTYHSGRARELFF. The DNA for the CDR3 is TGCGCCAGCACTTATCATAGCGGGAGGGCCCGGGAGCTGTTTTTT.

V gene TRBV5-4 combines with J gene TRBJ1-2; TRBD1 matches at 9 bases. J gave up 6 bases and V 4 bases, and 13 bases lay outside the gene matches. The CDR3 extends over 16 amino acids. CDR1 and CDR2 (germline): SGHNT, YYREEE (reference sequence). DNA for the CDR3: TGTGCCAGCAGCCTTCCGGGGCCACAGGGGGCCGATGGCTACACCTTC. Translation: CASSLPGPQGADGYTF.

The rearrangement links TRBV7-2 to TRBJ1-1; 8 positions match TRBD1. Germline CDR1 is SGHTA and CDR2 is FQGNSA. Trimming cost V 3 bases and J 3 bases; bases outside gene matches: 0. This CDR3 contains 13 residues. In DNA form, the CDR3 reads TGTGCCAGCAGCTTGACAGGGGACACTGAAGCTTTCTTT. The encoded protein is CASSLTGDTEAFF.

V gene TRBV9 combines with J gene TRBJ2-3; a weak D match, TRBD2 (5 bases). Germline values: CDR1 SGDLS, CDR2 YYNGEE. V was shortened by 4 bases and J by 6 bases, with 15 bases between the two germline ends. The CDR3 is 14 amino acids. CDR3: CASSPGNQRDTQYF. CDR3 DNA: TGTGCCAGCAGCCCGGGGAACCAACGGGATACGCAGTATTTT.

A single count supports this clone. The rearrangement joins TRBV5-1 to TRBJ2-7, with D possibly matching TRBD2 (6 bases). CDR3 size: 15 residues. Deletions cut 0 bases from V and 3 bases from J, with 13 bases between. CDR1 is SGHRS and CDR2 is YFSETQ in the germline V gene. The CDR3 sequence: CASSLGAGTDYEQYF. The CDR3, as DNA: TGCGCCAGCAGCTTGGGGGCGGGGACCGACTACGAGCAGTACTTC.

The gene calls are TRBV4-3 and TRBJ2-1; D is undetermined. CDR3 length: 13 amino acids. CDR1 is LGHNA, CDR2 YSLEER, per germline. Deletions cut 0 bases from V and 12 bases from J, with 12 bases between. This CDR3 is CASSQDFFKGQFF. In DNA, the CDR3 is TGCGCCAGCAGCCAAGATTTCTTTAAGGGGCAGTTCTTC.

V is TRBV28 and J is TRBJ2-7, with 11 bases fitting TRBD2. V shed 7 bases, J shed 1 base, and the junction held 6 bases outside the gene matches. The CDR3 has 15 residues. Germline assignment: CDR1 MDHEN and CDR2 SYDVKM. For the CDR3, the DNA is TGTGCCAGCACCTTTAGCGGGAGGGTGTCCTACGAGCAGTACTTC. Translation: CASTFSGRVSYEQYF.

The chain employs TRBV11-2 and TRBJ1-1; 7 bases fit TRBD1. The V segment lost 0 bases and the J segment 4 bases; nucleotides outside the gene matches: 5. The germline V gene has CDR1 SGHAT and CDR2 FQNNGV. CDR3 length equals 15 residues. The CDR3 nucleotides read TGTGCCAGCAGCTTAGACAGCAGGGGGGCCACTGAAGCTTTCTTT. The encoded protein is CASSLDSRGATEAFF. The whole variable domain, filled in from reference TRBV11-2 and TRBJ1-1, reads EAGVAQSPRYKIIEKRQSVAFWCNPISGHATLYWYQQILGQGPKLLIQFQNNGVVDDSQLPKDRFSAERLKGVDSTLKIQPAKLEDSAVYLCASSLDSRGATEAFFGQGTRLTVV.

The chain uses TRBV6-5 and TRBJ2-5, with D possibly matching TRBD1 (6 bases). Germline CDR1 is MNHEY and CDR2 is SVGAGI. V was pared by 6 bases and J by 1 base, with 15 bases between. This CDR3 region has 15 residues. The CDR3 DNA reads TGTGCCAGCAGACCTCTCACAGGGTTCCAAGAGACCCAGTACTTC. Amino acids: CASRPLTGFQETQYF.

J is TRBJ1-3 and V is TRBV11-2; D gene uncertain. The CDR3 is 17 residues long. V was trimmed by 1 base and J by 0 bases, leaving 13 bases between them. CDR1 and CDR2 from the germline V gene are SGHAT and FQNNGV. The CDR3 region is CASSLGTGFISGNTIYF. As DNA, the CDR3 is TGTGCCAGCAGCTTAGGTACGGGATTCATCTCTGGAAACACCATATATTTT. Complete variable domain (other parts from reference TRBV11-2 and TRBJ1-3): EAGVAQSPRYKIIEKRQSVAFWCNPISGHATLYWYQQILGQGPKLLIQFQNNGVVDDSQLPKDRFSAERLKGVDSTLKIQPAKLEDSAVYLCASSLGTGFISGNTIYFGEGSWLTVV.

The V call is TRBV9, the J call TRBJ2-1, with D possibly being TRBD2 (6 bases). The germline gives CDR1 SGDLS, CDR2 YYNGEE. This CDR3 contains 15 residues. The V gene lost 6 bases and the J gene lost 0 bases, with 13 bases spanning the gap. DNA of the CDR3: TGTGCCAGCAACGCCGGGACTCCCTCCTACAATGAGCAGTTCTTC. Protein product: CASNAGTPSYNEQFF.

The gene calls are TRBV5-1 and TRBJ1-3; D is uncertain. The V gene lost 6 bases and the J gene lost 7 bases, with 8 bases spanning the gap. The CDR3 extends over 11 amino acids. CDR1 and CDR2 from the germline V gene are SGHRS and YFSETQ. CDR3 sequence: CASKAENTIYF. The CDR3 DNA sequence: TGCGCCAGCAAAGCAGAGAACACCATATATTTT.